This T cell receptor (beta chain) was obtained from a study of OX40 agonist ivuxolimab in advanced cancers. Study summary: The patients received ivuxolimab by intravenous route every 2 weeks at 0.01 to 10 mg/kg.

Sequencing used immunoSEQ multiplex PCR; TCRdb keeps in-frame clones, though not all of them. This sample carries about 20,000 clones, about 93% of them seen once, and the ten largest clones take around 56%. A history of autoimmune disease or systemic immunosuppression excluded patients. The CDR3 consists of 15 residues. The junction had 4 bases not matched to a gene; V was cut back by 3 bases and J by 1 base. Germline CDR1 is MGHRA and CDR2 is YSYEKL. The sequencing here drew on CD4+ or CD8+ T cells sorted from blood, taken in a trial of the OX40 agonist ivuxolimab. This clonotype was obtained from an adult with an advanced solid tumor such as melanoma, head and neck, liver or kidney cancer. This chain links TRBV4-1 with TRBJ2-7, with TRBD1 matching over 9 bases. The CDR3 loop reads CASSHSGTGSYEQYF. In nucleotides, the CDR3 is TGCGCCAGCAGCCACTCCGGGACAGGGTCCTACGAGCAGTACTTC.